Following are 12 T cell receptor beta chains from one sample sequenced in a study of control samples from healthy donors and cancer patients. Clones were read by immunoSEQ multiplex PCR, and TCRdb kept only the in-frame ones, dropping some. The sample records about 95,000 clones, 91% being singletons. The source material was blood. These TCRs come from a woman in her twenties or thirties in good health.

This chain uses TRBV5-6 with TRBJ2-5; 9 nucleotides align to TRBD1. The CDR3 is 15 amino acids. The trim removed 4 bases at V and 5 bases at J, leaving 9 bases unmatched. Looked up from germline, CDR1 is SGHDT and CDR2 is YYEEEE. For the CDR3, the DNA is TGTGCCAGCAGCACGGGACAGGGAGACTGGGAGACCCAGTACTTC. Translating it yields CASSTGQGDWETQYF.

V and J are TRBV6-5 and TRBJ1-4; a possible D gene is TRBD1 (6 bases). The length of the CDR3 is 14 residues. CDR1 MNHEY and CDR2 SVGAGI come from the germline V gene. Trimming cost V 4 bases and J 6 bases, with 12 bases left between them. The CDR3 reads CASSLQGRDEKLFF. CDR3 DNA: TGTGCCAGCAGTTTACAGGGTCGAGATGAAAAACTGTTTTTT.

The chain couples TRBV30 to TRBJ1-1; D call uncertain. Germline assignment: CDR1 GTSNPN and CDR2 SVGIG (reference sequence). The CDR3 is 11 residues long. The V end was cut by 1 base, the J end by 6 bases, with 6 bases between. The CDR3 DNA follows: TGTGCCTGGAGTGGGGAGGCTGAAGCTTTCTTT. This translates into CAWSGEAEAFF.

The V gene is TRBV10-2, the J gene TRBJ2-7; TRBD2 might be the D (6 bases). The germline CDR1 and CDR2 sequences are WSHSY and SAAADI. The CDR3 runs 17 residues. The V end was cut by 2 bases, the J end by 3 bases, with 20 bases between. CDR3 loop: CASSERGRGSGGYEQYF. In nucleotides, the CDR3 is TGCGCCAGCAGTGAGAGGGGTAGGGGTTCCGGGGGCTACGAGCAGTACTTC.

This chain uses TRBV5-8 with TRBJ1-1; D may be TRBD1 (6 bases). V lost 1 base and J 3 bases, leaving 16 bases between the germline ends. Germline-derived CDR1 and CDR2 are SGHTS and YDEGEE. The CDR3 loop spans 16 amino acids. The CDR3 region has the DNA TGTGCCAGCAGCTTGCGGGGGGGGCAGGGGTACACTGAAGCTTTCTTT. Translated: CASSLRGGQGYTEAFF.

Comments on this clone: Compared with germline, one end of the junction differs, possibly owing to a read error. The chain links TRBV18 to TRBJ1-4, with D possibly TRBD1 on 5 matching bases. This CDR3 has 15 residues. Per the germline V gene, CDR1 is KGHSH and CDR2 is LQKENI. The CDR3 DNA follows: TGTGCCAGCACACCTCTAAGAGGGGCCGGCGAAAAACTGTTTTTT. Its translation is CASTPLRGAGEKLFF.

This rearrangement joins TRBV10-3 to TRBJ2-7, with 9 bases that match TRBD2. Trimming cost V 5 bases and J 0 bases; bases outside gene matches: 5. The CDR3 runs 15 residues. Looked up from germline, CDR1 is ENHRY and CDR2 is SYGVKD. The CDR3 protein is CAISLSGGTSYEQYF. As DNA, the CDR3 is TGTGCCATCAGTCTTAGCGGGGGTACCTCCTACGAGCAGTACTTC.

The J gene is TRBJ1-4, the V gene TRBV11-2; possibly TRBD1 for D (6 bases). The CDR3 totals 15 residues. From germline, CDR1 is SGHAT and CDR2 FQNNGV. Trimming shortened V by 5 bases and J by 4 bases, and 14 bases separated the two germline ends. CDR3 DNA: TGTGCCAGCAGCCACAACAGGGCGGGTAATGAAAAACTGTTTTTT. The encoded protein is CASSHNRAGNEKLFF.

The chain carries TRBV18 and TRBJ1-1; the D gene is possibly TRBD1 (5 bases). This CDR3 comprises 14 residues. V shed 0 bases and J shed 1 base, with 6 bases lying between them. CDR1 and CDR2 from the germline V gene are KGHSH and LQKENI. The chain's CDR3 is CASSPPRGNTEAFF. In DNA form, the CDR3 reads TGTGCCAGCTCACCACCAAGGGGGAACACTGAAGCTTTCTTT.

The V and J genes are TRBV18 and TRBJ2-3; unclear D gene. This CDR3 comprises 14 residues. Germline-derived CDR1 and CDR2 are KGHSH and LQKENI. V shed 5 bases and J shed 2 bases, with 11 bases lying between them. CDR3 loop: CASSIQAPTDTQYF. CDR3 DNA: TGTGCCAGCTCAATCCAGGCCCCCACAGATACGCAGTATTTT.

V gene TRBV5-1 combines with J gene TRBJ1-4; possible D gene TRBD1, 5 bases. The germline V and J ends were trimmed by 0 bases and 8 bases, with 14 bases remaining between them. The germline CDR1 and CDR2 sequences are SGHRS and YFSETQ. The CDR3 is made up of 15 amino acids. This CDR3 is CASSLVTAGEEKLFF. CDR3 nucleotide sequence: TGCGCCAGCAGCTTGGTGACAGCAGGAGAGGAAAAACTGTTTTTT.

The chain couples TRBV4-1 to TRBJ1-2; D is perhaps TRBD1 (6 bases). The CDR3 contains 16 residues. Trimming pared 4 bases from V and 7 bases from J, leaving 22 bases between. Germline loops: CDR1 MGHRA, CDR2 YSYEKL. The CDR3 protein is CASSRWHPLTGFGYTF. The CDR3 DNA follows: TGCGCCAGCAGCCGCTGGCATCCGCTTACAGGGTTTGGCTACACCTTC.